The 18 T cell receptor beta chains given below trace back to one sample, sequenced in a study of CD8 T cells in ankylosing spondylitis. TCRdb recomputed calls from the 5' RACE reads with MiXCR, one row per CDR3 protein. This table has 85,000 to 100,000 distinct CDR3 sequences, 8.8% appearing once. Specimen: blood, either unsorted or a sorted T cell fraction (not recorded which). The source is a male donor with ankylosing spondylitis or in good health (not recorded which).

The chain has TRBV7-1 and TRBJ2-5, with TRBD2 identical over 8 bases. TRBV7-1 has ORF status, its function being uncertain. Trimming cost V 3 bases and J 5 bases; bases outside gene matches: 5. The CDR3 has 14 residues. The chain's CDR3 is CASSSSSGLETQYF. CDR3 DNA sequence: TGTGCCAGCAGCTCTTCTAGCGGGTTGGAGACCCAGTACTTC.

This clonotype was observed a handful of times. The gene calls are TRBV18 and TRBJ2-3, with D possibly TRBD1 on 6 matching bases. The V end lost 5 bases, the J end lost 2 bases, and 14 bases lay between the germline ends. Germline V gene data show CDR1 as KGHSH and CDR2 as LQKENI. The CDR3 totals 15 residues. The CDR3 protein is CASSIQGSDTDTQYF. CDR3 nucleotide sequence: TGTGCCAGCTCAATCCAGGGGTCCGACACAGATACGCAGTATTTT.

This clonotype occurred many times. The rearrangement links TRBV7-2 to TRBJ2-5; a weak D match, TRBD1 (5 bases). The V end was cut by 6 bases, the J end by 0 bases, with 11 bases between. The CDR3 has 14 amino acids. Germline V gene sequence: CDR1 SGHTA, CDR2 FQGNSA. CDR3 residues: CASSFDRNQETQYF. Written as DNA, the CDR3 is TGTGCCAGCAGTTTTGACAGAAACCAAGAGACCCAGTACTTC. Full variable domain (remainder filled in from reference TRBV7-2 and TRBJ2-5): GAGVSQSPSNKVTEKGKDVELRCDPISGHTALYWYRQSLGQGLEFLIYFQGNSAPDKSGLPSDRFSAERTGGSVSTLTIQRTQQEDSAVYLCASSFDRNQETQYFGPGTRLLVL.

CDR3 region: CASSPASGGAGEQFF. For the CDR3, the DNA is TGCGCCAGCAGTCCGGCTAGCGGGGGGGCGGGTGAGCAGTTCTTC. The V call is TRBV5-1, the J call TRBJ2-1; 12 nucleotides line up with TRBD2. The CDR3 consists of 15 residues. The V gene end was trimmed by 5 bases and the J gene end by 9 bases; junction bases not matched to a gene: 9. Germline loops: CDR1 SGHRS, CDR2 YFSETQ. The entire variable domain, with the rest obtained from reference TRBV5-1 and TRBJ2-1, is as follows: KAGVTQTPRYLIKTRGQQVTLSCSPISGHRSVSWYQQTPGQGLQFLFEYFSETQRNKGNFPGRFSGRQFSNSRSEMNVSTLELGDSALYLCASSPASGGAGEQFFGPGTRLTVL.

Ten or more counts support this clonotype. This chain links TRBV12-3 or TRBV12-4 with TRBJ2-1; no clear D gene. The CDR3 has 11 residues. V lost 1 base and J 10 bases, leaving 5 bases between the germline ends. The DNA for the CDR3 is TGTGCCAGCAGTTTAGTGGGGGAGCAGTTCTTC. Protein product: CASSLVGEQFF.

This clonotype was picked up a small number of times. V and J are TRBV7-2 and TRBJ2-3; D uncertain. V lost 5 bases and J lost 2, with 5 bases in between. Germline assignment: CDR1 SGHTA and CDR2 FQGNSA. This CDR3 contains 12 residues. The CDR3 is CASSLDTDTQYF. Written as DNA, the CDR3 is TGTGCCAGCAGCCTGGACACAGATACGCAGTATTTT.

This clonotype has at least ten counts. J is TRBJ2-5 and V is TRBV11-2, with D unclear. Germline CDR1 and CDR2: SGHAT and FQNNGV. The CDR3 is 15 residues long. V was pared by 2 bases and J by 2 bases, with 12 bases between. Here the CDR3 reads CASSLNGYAQETQYF. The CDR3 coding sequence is TGTGCCAGCAGCTTAAATGGCTATGCTCAAGAGACCCAGTACTTC.

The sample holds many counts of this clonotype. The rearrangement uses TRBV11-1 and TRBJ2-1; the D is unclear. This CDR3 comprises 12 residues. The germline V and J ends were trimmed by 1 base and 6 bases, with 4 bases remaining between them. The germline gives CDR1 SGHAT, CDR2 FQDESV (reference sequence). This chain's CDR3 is CASSLGSNEQFF. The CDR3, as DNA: TGTGCCAGCAGCTTAGGGAGCAATGAGCAGTTCTTC.

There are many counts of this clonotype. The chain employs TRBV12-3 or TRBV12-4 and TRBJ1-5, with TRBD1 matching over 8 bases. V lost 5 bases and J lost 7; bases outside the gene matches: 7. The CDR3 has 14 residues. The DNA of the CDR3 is TGTGCCAGCAGTCCTGGACAGGGAGTACAGCCCCAGCATTTT. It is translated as CASSPGQGVQPQHF.

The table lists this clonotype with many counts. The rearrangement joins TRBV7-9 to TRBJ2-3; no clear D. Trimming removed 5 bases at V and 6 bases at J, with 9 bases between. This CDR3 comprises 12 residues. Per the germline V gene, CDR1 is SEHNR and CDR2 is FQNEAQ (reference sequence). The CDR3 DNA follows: TGTGCCAGCAGCACCCCTGGGGATACGCAGTATTTT. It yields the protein CASSTPGDTQYF.

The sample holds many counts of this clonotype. The CDR3 here is CASSPQQGGNYGYTF. CDR3 nucleotides: TGTGCCAGCAGCCCGCAACAGGGTGGTAACTATGGCTACACCTTC. The J gene is TRBJ1-2, the V gene TRBV7-2, with a tentative D call TRBD1 (6 bases). V was shortened by 5 bases and J by 1 base, with 14 bases between the two germline ends. In germline, CDR1 is SGHTA, CDR2 FQGNSA. The CDR3 length is 15 residues.

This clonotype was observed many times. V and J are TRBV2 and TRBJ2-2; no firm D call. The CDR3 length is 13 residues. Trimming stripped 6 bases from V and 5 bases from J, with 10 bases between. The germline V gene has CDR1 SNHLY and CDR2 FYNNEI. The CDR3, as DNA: TGTGCCAGCAGGGTAGCCCCAACCGGGGAGCTGTTTTTT. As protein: CASRVAPTGELFF.

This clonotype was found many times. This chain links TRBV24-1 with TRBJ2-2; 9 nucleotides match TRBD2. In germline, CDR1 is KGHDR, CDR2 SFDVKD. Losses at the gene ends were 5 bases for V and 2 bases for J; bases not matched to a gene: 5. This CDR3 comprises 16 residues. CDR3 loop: CATSGLADINTGELFF. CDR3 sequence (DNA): TGTGCCACCAGTGGACTAGCGGACATTAACACCGGGGAGCTGTTTTTT.

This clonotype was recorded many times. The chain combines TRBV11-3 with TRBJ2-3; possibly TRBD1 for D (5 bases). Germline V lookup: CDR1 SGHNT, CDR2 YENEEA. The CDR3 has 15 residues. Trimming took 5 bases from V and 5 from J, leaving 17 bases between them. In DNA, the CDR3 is TGTGCCAGCAGCCAAGGGGTTGGCTTGGGAGATACGCAGTATTTT. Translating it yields CASSQGVGLGDTQYF.

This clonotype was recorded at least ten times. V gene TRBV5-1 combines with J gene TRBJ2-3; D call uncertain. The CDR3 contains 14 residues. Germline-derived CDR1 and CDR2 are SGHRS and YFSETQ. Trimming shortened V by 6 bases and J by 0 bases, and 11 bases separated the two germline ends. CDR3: CASTWARSTDTQYF. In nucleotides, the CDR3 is TGCGCCAGCACTTGGGCAAGAAGCACAGATACGCAGTATTTT. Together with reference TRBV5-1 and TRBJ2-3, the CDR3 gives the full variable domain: KAGVTQTPRYLIKTRGQQVTLSCSPISGHRSVSWYQQTPGQGLQFLFEYFSETQRNKGNFPGRFSGRQFSNSRSEMNVSTLELGDSALYLCASTWARSTDTQYFGPGTRLTVL.

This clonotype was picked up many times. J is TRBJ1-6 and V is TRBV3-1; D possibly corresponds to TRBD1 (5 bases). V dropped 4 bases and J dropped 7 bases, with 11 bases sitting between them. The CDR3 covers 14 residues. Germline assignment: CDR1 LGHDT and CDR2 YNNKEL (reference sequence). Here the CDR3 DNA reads TGTGCCAGCAGCCCGACAGCGCTCAATTCACCCCTCCACTTT. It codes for CASSPTALNSPLHF.

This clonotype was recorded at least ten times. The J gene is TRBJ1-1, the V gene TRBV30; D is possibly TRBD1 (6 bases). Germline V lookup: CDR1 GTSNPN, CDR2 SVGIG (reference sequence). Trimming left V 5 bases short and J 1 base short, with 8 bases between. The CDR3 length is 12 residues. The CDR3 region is CAWGTRNTEAFF. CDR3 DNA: TGTGCCTGGGGGACAAGGAACACTGAAGCTTTCTTT.

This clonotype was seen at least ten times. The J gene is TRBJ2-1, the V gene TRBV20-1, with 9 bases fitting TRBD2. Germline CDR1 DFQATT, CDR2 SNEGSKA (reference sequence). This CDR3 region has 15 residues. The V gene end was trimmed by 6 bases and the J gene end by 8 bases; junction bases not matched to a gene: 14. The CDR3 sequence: CSATVGAGGPDEQFF. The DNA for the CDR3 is TGCAGTGCCACGGTGGGGGCGGGGGGGCCGGATGAGCAGTTCTTC.